What follows are 9 T cell receptor beta chains derived from one specimen sequenced in a study of a mutant IDH1 vaccine in newly diagnosed glioma. Time point defined: baseline, week 1 (first vaccination visit). The sample's treatment: pre-vaccination baseline after standard-of-care therapy. Sequenced by immunoSEQ multiplex PCR; TCRdb stores in-frame clones only, minus some. The sample has roughly 99,000 clones; around 90% are singletons. This sample comprised PBMCs, obtained from a glioma patient treated with radiotherapy, temozolomide or both. These receptors were obtained from a woman aged 45 to 65 with glioma.

As for this clone: An end of the junction differs from the germline gene, which may be a read error. The chain uses TRBV7-7 and TRBJ1-1, with TRBD1 matching over 9 bases. The CDR3 covers 13 residues. Germline CDR1 SSHAT, CDR2 FNYEAQ (reference sequence). The CDR3 nucleotides are TGTGCTAGCAGCCTAGACAGGGGGTCGGCAGCTTTCTTT. It codes for CASSLDRGSAAFF.

The V call is TRBV6-5, the J call TRBJ1-6; a weak D match, TRBD1 (5 bases). V lost 5 bases and J lost 10, with 15 bases in between. The germline V gene encodes CDR1 MNHEY and CDR2 SVGAGI. The CDR3 consists of 14 residues. The CDR3 bases are TGTGCCAGCAGTCTCGGTAGGGGTAGATCACCCCTCCACTTT. Translated: CASSLGRGRSPLHF.

CDR3 protein: CASRALVTTNEQFF. CDR3 coding DNA: TGTGCCAGCAGGGCGCTGGTGACCACAAATGAGCAGTTCTTC. V and J are TRBV25-1 and TRBJ2-1; D is undetermined. CDR1 is MGHDK and CDR2 is SYGVNS in the germline V gene. This CDR3 has 14 residues. V shed 6 bases and J shed 7 bases, with 16 bases lying between them.

There are a few counts of this clone. The rearrangement joins TRBV6-1 to TRBJ2-1; D is tentatively TRBD1 or TRBD2 (5 bases each). CDR1 is MNHNS and CDR2 is SASEGT in the germline V gene. V was clipped by 2 bases and J by 4 bases, with 24 bases between them. This CDR3 has 19 amino acids. CDR3: CASSEFTPSVGTAYNEQFF. For the CDR3, the DNA is TGTGCCAGCAGTGAATTCACGCCAAGCGTCGGGACGGCATACAATGAGCAGTTCTTC.

The CDR3 sequence is CASSLRSTGELFF. The CDR3 nucleotides are TGCGCCAGCAGCTTAAGGAGCACCGGGGAGCTGTTTTTT. This chain connects TRBV5-1 to TRBJ2-2, with unresolved D. The ends were cut back, 2 bases at V and 4 bases at J, with 6 bases in the middle. The germline gives CDR1 SGHRS, CDR2 YFSETQ. This CDR3 has 13 residues. Full variable domain (outside the CDR3, taken from reference TRBV5-1 and TRBJ2-2): KAGVTQTPRYLIKTRGQQVTLSCSPISGHRSVSWYQQTPGQGLQFLFEYFSETQRNKGNFPGRFSGRQFSNSRSEMNVSTLELGDSALYLCASSLRSTGELFFGEGSRLTVL.

This clone was seen once. This sequence joins TRBV19 and TRBJ2-1; 7 positions match TRBD2. V was clipped by 7 bases and J by 0 bases; unmatched bases: 6. CDR3 length: 15 residues. Germline V CDR1 and CDR2: LNHDA, SQIVND (reference sequence). For the CDR3, the DNA is TGTGCCAGTAAAGTTAGCGGGTACTCCTACAATGAGCAGTTCTTC. Its translation: CASKVSGYSYNEQFF.

The chain employs TRBV6-4 and TRBJ1-1; 8 bases fit TRBD1. This CDR3 comprises 18 residues. The ends lost 0 bases at V and 10 bases at J; junction bases unmatched: 19. Germline assignment: CDR1 MRHNA and CDR2 SNTAGT. The CDR3 bases are TGTGCCAGCAGTGACTCAAGGGGGGGGACAGGCCCTGGGTCCGGAGCTTTCTTT. Its translation is CASSDSRGGTGPGSGAFF.

As for this clone: Other DNA sequences in the same sample also yield this CDR3. The genes are TRBV10-3 and TRBJ1-6, with 8 bases identical to TRBD1. CDR1 and CDR2 (germline): ENHRY, SYGVKD. J lost 8 bases, V lost 6 bases, and 3 bases had no gene match. CDR3 length: 13 amino acids. CDR3 bases: TGTGCCATCAGAGGACAGGGAGATTCACCCCTCCACTTT. Translating gives CAIRGQGDSPLHF.

This chain uses TRBV5-1 with TRBJ2-1; D not certain. This CDR3 region has 15 residues. Germline CDR1 SGHRS, CDR2 YFSETQ. V was cut by 0 bases and J by 3 bases, with 10 bases left in between. CDR3 loop: CASSLAGVLYNEQFF. CDR3 DNA: TGCGCCAGCAGCTTGGCAGGCGTCCTCTACAATGAGCAGTTCTTC.